The 28 T cell receptor beta chains below come from one sample, sequenced in a study of T cell repertoires in cytomegalovirus infection. TCRdb ran MiXCR on the reads and lists one entry per CDR3 protein. The sample consists of approximately 130,000 distinct CDR3 sequences, about 24% of them appearing once. These receptors lack a known antigen. Sequencing was carried out using PBMCs, sequenced either directly or after in vitro stimulation (not recorded which). These TCRs come from a human donor in good health (CMV status not recorded). Some clones in this sample may be carry-over from other donors' samples.

V gene TRBV4-1 combines with J gene TRBJ1-5, with D perhaps TRBD1 (6 bases). V was pared by 3 bases and J by 5 bases, with 14 bases between. The CDR3 contains 15 residues. Germline V gene data show CDR1 as MGHRA and CDR2 as YSYEKL. The CDR3 nucleotides read TGCGCCAGCAGCCAGTATACAGGGAAAGATCAGCCCCAGCATTTT. Its protein product is CASSQYTGKDQPQHF.

J is TRBJ2-7 and V is TRBV5-6; 12 bases map to TRBD1. After removal of 2 bases from V and 7 bases from J, the junction contained 7 bases not matched to a gene. This CDR3 is built from 15 residues. Germline CDR1 and CDR2: SGHDT and YYEEEE. The DNA for the CDR3 is TGTGCCAGCAGCTTCCGGGACAGGGGGCGGCAGGAGCAGTACTTC. Translated, it gives CASSFRDRGRQEQYF. The whole variable domain, filled in from reference TRBV5-6 and TRBJ2-7, reads DAGVTQSPTHLIKTRGQQVTLRCSPKSGHDTVSWYQQALGQGPQFIFQYYEEEERQRGNFPDRFSGHQFPNYSSELNVNALLLGDSALYLCASSFRDRGRQEQYFGPGTRLTVT.

The rearrangement uses TRBV5-6 and TRBJ2-1; 8 bases align to TRBD2. Germline V CDR1 and CDR2: SGHDT, YYEEEE. With 1 base clipped from V and 5 bases from J, the junction kept 2 bases outside the gene matches. The CDR3 sequence is 14 residues long. The CDR3 here is CASSLKTSDNEQFF. CDR3 in DNA: TGTGCCAGCAGCTTGAAGACTAGCGACAATGAGCAGTTCTTC. The complete variable domain, with remaining parts taken from reference TRBV5-6 and TRBJ2-1, reads DAGVTQSPTHLIKTRGQQVTLRCSPKSGHDTVSWYQQALGQGPQFIFQYYEEEERQRGNFPDRFSGHQFPNYSSELNVNALLLGDSALYLCASSLKTSDNEQFFGPGTRLTVL.

CDR3 DNA: TGTGCCAGCAGCCCGGGGGACATAGAAGCCTACGAGCAGTACGTC. Residues: CASSPGDIEAYEQYV. The V gene is TRBV6-1, the J gene TRBJ2-7; TRBD1 or TRBD2 may be the D gene (6 bases each). The CDR3 covers 15 residues. V was pared by 6 bases and J by 2 bases, with 17 bases between. CDR1 is MNHNS and CDR2 is SASEGT in the germline V gene.

This clonotype was detected a few times. The chain employs TRBV27 and TRBJ1-3; 8 positions agree with TRBD1. The CDR3 is 15 residues long. Germline CDR1 MNHEY, CDR2 SMNVEV (reference sequence). Losses at the gene ends were 5 bases for V and 0 bases for J; bases not matched to a gene: 3. The CDR3 here is CASSATGDSGNTIYF. The CDR3 DNA is TGTGCCAGCAGTGCGACAGGGGACTCTGGAAACACCATATATTTT.

The genes are TRBV6-1 and TRBJ2-4; 9 nucleotides match TRBD2. V was clipped by 6 bases and J by 0 bases; unmatched bases: 12. Germline-derived CDR1 and CDR2 are MNHNS and SASEGT. The CDR3 contains 18 residues. CDR3 in amino acids: CASSSILAGHLAKNIQYF. The CDR3 nucleotides are TGTGCCAGCAGCTCGATCCTAGCGGGACACCTAGCCAAAAACATTCAGTACTTC.

The V call is TRBV7-2, the J call TRBJ2-2; maybe TRBD2 (5 bases). In germline, CDR1 is SGHTA, CDR2 FQGNSA. V dropped 3 bases and J dropped 4 bases, with 12 bases sitting between them. The CDR3 totals 15 residues. The CDR3 protein is CASSFNLAFTGELFF. CDR3 DNA sequence: TGTGCCAGCAGCTTTAACCTAGCATTCACCGGGGAGCTGTTTTTT.

The chain is built from TRBV5-3 and TRBJ2-7; D not resolved. TRBV5-3 is flagged as an ORF with uncertain function. V lost 5 bases to trimming and J lost 3 bases, with 21 bases between them. This CDR3 has 16 residues. CDR3 amino acids: CARSRRLPRQIYEQYV. The DNA of the CDR3 is TGTGCCAGAAGTCGCCGACTTCCCCGGCAGATCTACGAGCAGTACGTC.

The genes are TRBV20-1 and TRBJ2-7, with a weak D call TRBD2 (5 bases). The V gene lost 2 bases and the J gene lost 5 bases, with 13 bases spanning the gap. This CDR3 spans 13 amino acids. Per the germline V gene, CDR1 is DFQATT and CDR2 is SNEGSKA (reference sequence). CDR3 sequence: CSARKAARNEQYV. Written as DNA, the CDR3 is TGCAGTGCTAGAAAAGCGGCAAGGAACGAGCAGTACGTC.

At least ten counts were recorded for this clonotype. The gene calls are TRBV4-2 and TRBJ2-7; D possibly corresponds to TRBD1 (5 bases). This CDR3 spans 16 amino acids. Trimming took off 0 bases at V and 5 bases at J, with 17 bases between the two ends. Germline CDR1 and CDR2: LGHNA and YNFKEQ. CDR3 loop: CASSQDFRGVRHEQYF. The CDR3, as DNA: TGTGCCAGCAGCCAAGATTTTAGGGGCGTACGCCACGAGCAGTACTTC.

V is TRBV12-3 or TRBV12-4 and J is TRBJ2-5; D might be TRBD2 (7 bases). With 4 bases removed from V and 5 bases from J, the gap between germline ends came to 23 bases. The CDR3 totals 17 residues. The DNA of the CDR3 is TGTGCCAGCAGTTCCGATAAGGGGGGGAGATTGGGCGAGACCCAGTACTTC. This sequence encodes CASSSDKGGRLGETQYF.

This clonotype has just a few counts. V and J are TRBV6-5 and TRBJ1-6; 7 nucleotides match TRBD1. V lost 11 bases, J lost 10 bases, and 8 bases stayed unmatched. The CDR3 is made up of 12 amino acids. Germline V gene lookup returns CDR1 MNHEY and CDR2 SVGAGI. The CDR3 DNA reads TGTGCCGTGGGACAGATGGGCTCACCCCTCCACTTT. It encodes CAVGQMGSPLHF.

The V gene is TRBV9, the J gene TRBJ1-6; TRBD1 agrees at 8 bases. Germline V gene data show CDR1 as SGDLS and CDR2 as YYNGEE. V shed 4 bases, J shed 10 bases, and the junction held 7 bases outside the gene matches. The CDR3 is 14 amino acids. The chain's CDR3 is CASSTQQGGSPLHF. The DNA of the CDR3 is TGTGCCAGCAGCACACAACAGGGGGGATCACCCCTCCACTTT.

This clonotype was picked up many times. The genes are TRBV20-1 and TRBJ2-5; the D is unclear. Trimming left V 1 base short and J 7 bases short, with 7 bases between. The germline V gene has CDR1 DFQATT and CDR2 SNEGSKA (reference sequence). The CDR3 runs 11 residues. The CDR3 DNA follows: TGCAGTGCTAGAGGGTCGGCGACCCAGTACTTC. This gives the protein CSARGSATQYF.

This clonotype has a handful of counts. This chain uses TRBV12-3 or TRBV12-4 with TRBJ2-1; D is perhaps TRBD2 (6 bases). The CDR3 has 16 residues. Trimming shortened V by 5 bases and J by 6 bases, and 20 bases separated the two germline ends. This CDR3 is CASSAAGIIRVNEQFF. Here the CDR3 DNA reads TGTGCCAGCAGTGCCGCGGGAATTATAAGAGTCAATGAGCAGTTCTTC.

The rearrangement links TRBV6-1 to TRBJ2-5; 13 bases agree with TRBD2. The CDR3 has 18 amino acids. Germline V gives CDR1 MNHNS, CDR2 SASEGT. The ends lost 6 bases at V and 0 bases at J; junction bases unmatched: 10. The CDR3 bases are TGTGCCAGCAGCCGCCGACTAGCGGGAGGAGGGTACCAAGAGACCCAGTACTTC. This encodes CASSRRLAGGGYQETQYF.

For this clonotype: A clone one base away is much larger, so this may be a read error. Since no conserved phenylalanine or tryptophan closes the CDR3, a read error is the likely cause. The rearrangement joins TRBV20-1 to TRBJ2-1; D gene ambiguous. Trimming shortened V by 5 bases and J by 0 bases, and 23 bases separated the two germline ends. CDR1 and CDR2 (germline): DFQATT, SNEGSKA (reference sequence). The CDR3 is 18 residues long. For the CDR3, the DNA is TGCAGTGCTGCCCCGGCCCCCAGCCTCATTAGCTCCTACAATGAGCAGTTCGTC. Translating it yields CSAAPAPSLISSYNEQFV.

This rearrangement joins TRBV4-1 to TRBJ2-5; 7 nucleotides match TRBD2. Germline V lookup: CDR1 MGHRA, CDR2 YSYEKL. The CDR3 runs 16 residues. The J segment lost 4 bases and the V segment lost 0 bases, leaving 8 bases of the junction unmatched. The CDR3 region has the DNA TGCGCCAGCAGCCAAGATCCCCCAGCGGGGACAGAGACCCAGTACTTC. This sequence encodes CASSQDPPAGTETQYF.

This clonotype was detected many times. This chain uses TRBV7-2 with TRBJ1-2, with TRBD1 matching 9 bases. V lost 0 bases to trimming and J lost 8 bases; unmatched junction nucleotides: 7. CDR3 size: 15 residues. Looked up from germline, CDR1 is SGHTA and CDR2 is FQGNSA. The CDR3 bases are TGTGCCAGCAGCTTAGCACAGGGGGCTCCCGGGGGCTACACCTTC. Protein sequence: CASSLAQGAPGGYTF.

This chain links TRBV7-9 with TRBJ1-1, with D uncertain. The CDR3 has 15 residues. Trimming cost V 7 bases and J 3 bases, with 18 bases left between them. Germline V gene data show CDR1 as SEHNR and CDR2 as FQNEAQ (reference sequence). The CDR3 DNA reads as TGTGCCAGCACCTCACAGAACCCCCCGGACACTGAAGCTTTCTTT. This codes for CASTSQNPPDTEAFF.

This clonotype was observed a handful of times. V usage is TRBV12-3 or TRBV12-4 and J usage is TRBJ2-1; no firm D call. V was cut by 2 bases and J by 7 bases, with 9 bases left in between. This CDR3 has 13 residues. The CDR3 sequence is CASSLIDRNEQFF. In nucleotides, the CDR3 is TGTGCCAGCAGTTTAATCGATCGAAATGAGCAGTTCTTC.

This clonotype came up many times. This chain links TRBV20-1 with TRBJ1-1; maybe TRBD1 (6 bases). CDR3 length equals 15 residues. In germline, CDR1 is DFQATT, CDR2 SNEGSKA (reference sequence). Trimming removed 2 bases from V and 3 bases from J, with 16 bases in between. CDR3 protein: CSARTGRAVHTEAFF. The CDR3 DNA sequence: TGCAGTGCTAGAACAGGGAGGGCGGTTCACACTGAAGCTTTCTTT.

CDR3 nucleotides: TGTGCCACCAGCAGAGATCCATTTTCTGACACCTCGACGGAAAAACTGTTTTTT. It translates to CATSRDPFSDTSTEKLFF. This chain connects TRBV15 to TRBJ1-4; D call uncertain. Germline-derived CDR1 and CDR2 are LNHNV and YYDKDF (reference sequence). This CDR3 has 18 residues. V lost 0 bases and J lost 8, with 22 bases in between.

This clonotype was seen at least ten times. The J gene is TRBJ2-1, the V gene TRBV11-2; 10 bases fit TRBD2. The CDR3 contains 18 residues. V lost 2 bases to trimming and J lost 7 bases; unmatched junction nucleotides: 14. Per germline, CDR1 SGHAT and CDR2 FQNNGV. CDR3 in DNA: TGTGCCAGCAGCTTAAATCCTTGGTCTAGCGGGAGTGGTAATGAGCAGTTCTTC. It specifies CASSLNPWSSGSGNEQFF.

The chain recombines TRBV7-9 with TRBJ1-1; maybe TRBD1 (5 bases). The V gene lost 5 bases and the J gene lost 0 bases, with 10 bases spanning the gap. Germline V gene data show CDR1 as SEHNR and CDR2 as FQNEAQ (reference sequence). The CDR3 runs 14 residues. CDR3 DNA sequence: TGTGCCAGCAGCCTGGGACTGTTGAACACTGAAGCTTTCTTT. Translation: CASSLGLLNTEAFF.

This clonotype came up a few times. The rearrangement joins TRBV6-2 or TRBV6-3 to TRBJ2-1, with 13 bases lining up with TRBD2. CDR3 length: 14 residues. Germline V CDR1 and CDR2: MNHEY, SVGEGT. After removal of 2 bases from V and 10 bases from J, the junction contained 2 bases not matched to a gene. Here the CDR3 reads CASSYGTSGMEQFF. The CDR3 nucleotides read TGTGCCAGCAGTTACGGGACTAGCGGGATGGAGCAGTTCTTC.

There are a few counts of this clonotype. The rearrangement links TRBV4-1 to TRBJ2-7; the match to TRBD2 covers 8 bases. Losses at the gene ends were 0 bases for V and 3 bases for J; bases not matched to a gene: 10. Germline CDR1 reads MGHRA; CDR2 reads YSYEKL. This CDR3 is 17 amino acids long. The CDR3 loop is CASSQDAGAGGNYEQYF. The CDR3 nucleotides are TGCGCCAGCAGCCAAGACGCCGGGGCGGGAGGAAACTACGAGCAGTACTTC.

This clonotype was counted many times. The gene calls are TRBV7-2 and TRBJ2-3, with D possibly called TRBD1 or TRBD2 (5 bases each). Germline V gene data show CDR1 as SGHTA and CDR2 as FQGNSA. This CDR3 has 15 amino acids. Trimming cost V 4 bases and J 1 base, with 12 bases left between them. The DNA for the CDR3 is TGTGCCAGCAGCTGGGTGGGGACCGGCACAGATACGCAGTATTTT. Amino acid sequence: CASSWVGTGTDTQYF.